This T cell receptor beta chain was recovered during a study of T-cell memory formation after mild COVID-19. There are 12 residues in the CDR3. Trimming left V 6 bases short and J 1 base short, with 7 bases between. Points from the study as a whole: There was a balanced CD4/CD8 profile in clones contracting day 15 to 85, and later expanders leaned CD4+.

TCRdb itself ran the 5' RACE reads through MiXCR, one entry per CDR3 protein. The sample holds approximately 100,000 distinct CDR3 sequences, approximately 25% seen once. A word on this clonotype: Its matching antigen is unknown.

The receptor was isolated from a man aged 18 to 35 who had mild COVID-19 (a few samples of this study predate the infection). Cell type and time point are not known. What was sequenced was PBMCs or a T cell subset sorted from them (not recorded which). The chain recombines TRBV12-3 or TRBV12-4 with TRBJ2-7; D remains ambiguous. CDR3 bases: TGTGCCAGCAGCCCAGAATCCTACGAGCAGTACTTC. Translation gives CASSPESYEQYF.